This T cell receptor (beta chain) was identified in a study of blood T cell repertoires in COVID-19. Germline V gives CDR1 KGHSH, CDR2 LQKENI. Trimming stripped 3 bases from V and 0 bases from J, with 15 bases between. There are 17 residues in the CDR3. The method was immunoSEQ multiplex PCR; TCRdb's version includes in-frame clones alone and lacks a portion of them. The repertoire holds about 250,000 clones, 80% to 90% seen once, with about 2.2% in the top ten. The sequence was collected from a woman aged 18-35 years who had recovered from COVID-19. The genes are TRBV18 and TRBJ1-3; a possible D gene is TRBD1 (6 bases). Sequencing was performed on PBMCs or T cells enriched from blood (not recorded which). The CDR3 region is CASSPGAGDPSGNTIYF. The CDR3, as DNA: TGTGCCAGCTCACCGGGGGCAGGGGACCCCTCTGGAAACACCATATATTTT.